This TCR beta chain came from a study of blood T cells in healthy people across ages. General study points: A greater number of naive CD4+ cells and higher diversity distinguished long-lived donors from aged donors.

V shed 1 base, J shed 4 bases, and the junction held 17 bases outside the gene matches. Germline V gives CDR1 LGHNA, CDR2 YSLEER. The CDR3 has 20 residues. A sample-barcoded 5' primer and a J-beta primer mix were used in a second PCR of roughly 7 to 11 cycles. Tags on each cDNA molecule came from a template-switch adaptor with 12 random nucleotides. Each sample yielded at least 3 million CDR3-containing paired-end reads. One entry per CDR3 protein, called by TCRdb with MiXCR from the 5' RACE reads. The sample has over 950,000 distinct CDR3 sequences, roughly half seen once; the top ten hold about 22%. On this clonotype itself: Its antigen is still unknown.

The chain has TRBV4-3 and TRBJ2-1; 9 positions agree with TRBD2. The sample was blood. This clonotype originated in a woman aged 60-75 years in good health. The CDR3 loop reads CASSQVLASGVAGKYNEQFF. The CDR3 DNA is TGCGCCAGCAGCCAAGTTTTGGCTAGCGGGGTTGCGGGGAAATACAATGAGCAGTTCTTC.